These T cell receptor beta chains were read from a single sample in a study of blood T cell repertoires in COVID-19. The data were produced by immunoSEQ multiplex PCR, yet TCRdb's version contains in-frame clones alone and is incomplete. Here the sample spans 100,000 to 150,000 clones, approximately 88% being singletons. The specimen sequenced was peripheral blood. Every receptor here comes from a man in his forties or fifties with acute or convalescent COVID-19. Both conserved end residues are part of each CDR3. D genes are given only for firm matches. The size field is filled for only some rows; it gives once, few, many or a size class.

CDR3nt | CDR3aa | abundance | j_gene | v_gene | d_gene
TGTGCCAGCACCCTGAGACAGGTTCGTGAAAAACTGTTTTTT | CASTLRQVREKLFF | once | TRBJ1-4 | TRBV28 | NA
TGCGCCAGCAGTCAAGGGACAGGGCGACTGAACACTGAAGCTTTCTTT | CASSQGTGRLNTEAFF | NA | TRBJ1-1 | TRBV10-1 | TRBD1
TGTGCCAGCAGTTCCCAGGGTGGTGCGGAGAAGTTCTTC | CASSSQGGAEKFF | NA | TRBJ2-1 | TRBV12-3/TRBV12-4 | NA
TGTGCCACCAGTGATATGAGACAGGGGGTTCGGTTCTTC | CATSDMRQGVRFF | NA | TRBJ2-1 | TRBV24-1 | TRBD1
TGTGCCAGCAGCGGTGGACTAATACAAGAGACCCAGTACTTC | CASSGGLIQETQYF | NA | TRBJ2-5 | TRBV7-9 | NA
TGTGCCAGCAGTGGAGGGTTTAATGAAAAACTGTTTTTT | CASSGGFNEKLFF | NA | TRBJ1-4 | TRBV2 | NA
TGTGCCAGCAACAATTTCCCGCGGCGGGGGGTCCAAGAGACCCAGTACTTC | CASNNFPRRGVQETQYF | NA | TRBJ2-5 | TRBV5-6 | TRBD2
TGTGCCAGCAGCCCTTGGGCTGATACAGATACGCAGTATTTT | CASSPWADTDTQYF | NA | TRBJ2-3 | TRBV7-2 | NA
TGTGCCAGCAGCTCCTACGGGGATATAATCTACGAGCAGTACTTC | CASSSYGDIIYEQYF | few | TRBJ2-7 | TRBV7-9 | NA
TGTGCCAGCAGCCCCTCCGGGAGCTCCTACGAGCAGTACTTC | CASSPSGSSYEQYF | NA | TRBJ2-7 | TRBV7-9 | NA
TGTGCCAGCAGCGAAGTGGGACTAGCGGGGGGGTTAGGGAATGAGCAGTTCTTC | CASSEVGLAGGLGNEQFF | NA | TRBJ2-1 | TRBV4-2 | TRBD2
TGTGCTAGTGGTTTGGCCGACAGGGGGAAAGGGACTGAAGCTTTCTTT | CASGLADRGKGTEAFF | NA | TRBJ1-1 | TRBV12-5 | TRBD1
TGCGCCAGCAGCTTGGCGGCGGGATCCTACAATGAGCAGTTCTTC | CASSLAAGSYNEQFF | NA | TRBJ2-1 | TRBV5-1 | NA
TGTGCCTGGAAACTTGGGGGGGCTAGCACAGATACGCAGTATTTT | CAWKLGGASTDTQYF | NA | TRBJ2-3 | TRBV30 | NA